The 14 T cell receptor beta chains in this list originate from one sample, sequenced in a study of neurological immune-mediated disorders. TCRdb redid the calling of the 5' RACE reads with MiXCR, one entry per CDR3 protein. The data contain approximately 74,000 distinct CDR3 sequences, 4% to 6% of them seen just once; the ten biggest clones take up roughly 7%. The sample taken for sequencing was PBMCs. The receptors here all came from a man between 18 and 29 years old with multiple sclerosis.

In this sample, this clonotype turned up many times. The rearrangement uses TRBV4-3 and TRBJ1-1; D gene ambiguous. CDR3 length: 14 residues. V shed 1 base and J shed 6 bases, with 12 bases lying between them. CDR1 is LGHNA and CDR2 is YSLEER in the germline V gene. CDR3 in amino acids: CASSQVLSGSEAFF. Written as DNA, the CDR3 is TGCGCCAGCAGCCAAGTGCTCAGTGGGTCTGAAGCTTTCTTT.

This clonotype was detected ten times or more. The J gene is TRBJ1-1, the V gene TRBV12-5; tentatively, D is TRBD1 (6 bases). The CDR3 covers 14 residues. V shed 8 bases and J shed 0 bases, with 13 bases lying between them. Germline V gives CDR1 LGHNT, CDR2 FRNRAP. CDR3 loop: CASSKGVLNTEAFF. The CDR3 DNA reads TGTGCTAGTTCTAAGGGGGTTCTGAACACTGAAGCTTTCTTT.

This clonotype has more than one count but fewer than ten. Given a much more abundant clone one base away, this may be a read error. The V and J genes are TRBV20-1 and TRBJ1-1; no firm D call. Germline-derived CDR1 and CDR2 are DFQATT and SNEGSKA (reference sequence). The CDR3 has 12 amino acids. With 3 bases removed from V and 1 base from J, the gap between germline ends came to 6 bases. The CDR3 DNA is TGCAGTGCTAGGGAGCAGAACACTGAAGCTTTCTTT. This translates into CSAREQNTEAFF.

This chain joins TRBV10-2 and TRBJ1-1, with TRBD1 as a possible D gene (5 bases). Germline values: CDR1 WSHSY, CDR2 SAAADI. There are 13 residues in the CDR3. V was clipped by 4 bases and J by 2 bases, with 8 bases between them. The chain's CDR3 is CASSGQLNTEAFF. For the CDR3, the DNA is TGCGCCAGCAGTGGACAGTTAAACACTGAAGCTTTCTTT.

This clonotype was seen at least ten times. The J gene is TRBJ2-5, the V gene TRBV5-1; perhaps TRBD2 as D (6 bases). CDR1 is SGHRS, CDR2 YFSETQ, per germline. Trimming removed 3 bases from V and 5 bases from J, with 14 bases in between. This CDR3 spans 14 amino acids. CDR3 sequence reads: CASSSGDSRETQYF. The DNA for the CDR3 is TGCGCCAGCAGCTCGGGGGACTCCCGGGAGACCCAGTACTTC. The whole variable domain, filled in from reference TRBV5-1 and TRBJ2-5, reads KAGVTQTPRYLIKTRGQQVTLSCSPISGHRSVSWYQQTPGQGLQFLFEYFSETQRNKGNFPGRFSGRQFSNSRSEMNVSTLELGDSALYLCASSSGDSRETQYFGPGTRLLVL.

There are many counts of this clonotype. This chain connects TRBV20-1 to TRBJ2-3, with 8 bases identical to TRBD2. The junction had 8 bases not matched to a gene; V was cut back by 1 base and J by 5 bases. From germline, CDR1 is DFQATT and CDR2 SNEGSKA (reference sequence). The CDR3 sequence is 15 residues long. CDR3 amino acids: CSARASGSLRDTQYF. Here the CDR3 DNA reads TGCAGTGCTAGAGCTAGCGGGTCCCTTAGAGATACGCAGTATTTT.

This clonotype was found many times. The chain has TRBV27 and TRBJ1-4; D is possibly TRBD1 (5 bases). The CDR3 length is 15 residues. V was trimmed by 7 bases and J by 0 bases, leaving 12 bases between them. Per germline, CDR1 MNHEY and CDR2 SMNVEV (reference sequence). CDR3 protein: CASMGRGATNEKLFF. In DNA form, the CDR3 reads TGTGCCAGCATGGGTCGGGGCGCAACTAATGAAAAACTGTTTTTT.

This clonotype was detected ten times or more. The chain combines TRBV7-9 with TRBJ2-1, with 9 positions matching TRBD2. CDR1 is SEHNR, CDR2 FQNEAQ, per germline (reference sequence). Germline trimming cut 0 bases from V and 12 bases from J; bases unmatched to any gene: 9. The length of the CDR3 is 15 residues. CDR3 bases: TGTGCCAGCAGCTTAGCACTAGCGGGCGGGTCCCCGCAGTTCTTC. Translating gives CASSLALAGGSPQFF.

This clonotype was recorded many times. This chain connects TRBV5-1 to TRBJ1-6, with 7 positions matching TRBD1. After removal of 2 bases from V and 8 bases from J, the junction contained 7 bases not matched to a gene. Germline V gene sequence: CDR1 SGHRS, CDR2 YFSETQ. The CDR3 loop spans 15 amino acids. The CDR3 sequence: CASSLRQGIYSPLHF. In nucleotides, the CDR3 is TGCGCCAGCAGCTTAAGACAGGGAATCTATTCACCCCTCCACTTT.

This clonotype appeared many times. The V and J genes are TRBV28 and TRBJ2-5; D unclear. Trimming removed 3 bases from V and 0 bases from J, with 8 bases in between. Per germline, CDR1 MDHEN and CDR2 SYDVKM. The CDR3 has 14 residues. This chain's CDR3 is CASSLARYQETQYF. CDR3 coding DNA: TGTGCCAGCAGTTTGGCCAGGTACCAAGAGACCCAGTACTTC.

This clonotype appeared many times. The chain uses TRBV20-1 and TRBJ1-1; D call uncertain. CDR1 is DFQATT, CDR2 SNEGSKA, per germline (reference sequence). The CDR3 is made up of 13 amino acids. Trimming removed 2 bases from V and 3 bases from J, with 10 bases in between. CDR3 region: CSARLDQDTEAFF. The CDR3 nucleotides are TGCAGTGCTAGACTCGATCAGGACACTGAAGCTTTCTTT.

This clonotype was found many times. The chain employs TRBV5-1 and TRBJ2-7; D is ambiguous. V lost 2 bases to trimming and J lost 2 bases, with 23 bases between them. Germline CDR1 SGHRS, CDR2 YFSETQ. CDR3 size: 18 residues. The CDR3 DNA is TGCGCCAGCAGCTTCGACCCCGGAGACGGTGGCCCAACCTACGAGCAGTACTTC. Protein: CASSFDPGDGGPTYEQYF.

The CDR3 loop reads CASSPVQGGTQYF. The DNA for the CDR3 is TGTGCCAGCAGCCCGGTACAGGGCGGGACCCAGTACTTC. The rearrangement uses TRBV7-3 and TRBJ2-5, with D perhaps matching TRBD1 (6 bases). Germline CDR1 is SGHTA and CDR2 is FQGTGA. This CDR3 has 13 residues. V gave up 5 bases and J gave up 7 bases, with 14 bases separating them.

This clonotype was seen at least ten times. The chain couples TRBV5-1 to TRBJ2-3, with D perhaps TRBD1 or TRBD2 (6 bases each). The CDR3 loop spans 15 amino acids. The V and J ends lost 4 bases and 3 bases respectively, with 15 bases between them. Germline V gives CDR1 SGHRS, CDR2 YFSETQ. This CDR3 is CASSPGDSGTDTQYF. DNA for the CDR3: TGCGCCAGCAGCCCAGGGGATAGCGGTACAGATACGCAGTATTTT.